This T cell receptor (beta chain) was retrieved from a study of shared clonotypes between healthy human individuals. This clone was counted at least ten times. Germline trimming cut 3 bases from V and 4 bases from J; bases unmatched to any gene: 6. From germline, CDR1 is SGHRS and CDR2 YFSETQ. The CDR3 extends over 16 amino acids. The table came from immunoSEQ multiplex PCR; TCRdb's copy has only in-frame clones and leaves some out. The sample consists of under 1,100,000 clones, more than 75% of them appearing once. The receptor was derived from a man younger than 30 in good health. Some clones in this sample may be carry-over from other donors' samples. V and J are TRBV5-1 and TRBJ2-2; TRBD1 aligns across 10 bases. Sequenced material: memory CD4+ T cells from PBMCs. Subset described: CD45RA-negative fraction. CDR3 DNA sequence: TGCGCCAGCAGCTCTGACAGGGGGCTTGTCACCGGGGAGCTGTTTTTT. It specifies CASSSDRGLVTGELFF.